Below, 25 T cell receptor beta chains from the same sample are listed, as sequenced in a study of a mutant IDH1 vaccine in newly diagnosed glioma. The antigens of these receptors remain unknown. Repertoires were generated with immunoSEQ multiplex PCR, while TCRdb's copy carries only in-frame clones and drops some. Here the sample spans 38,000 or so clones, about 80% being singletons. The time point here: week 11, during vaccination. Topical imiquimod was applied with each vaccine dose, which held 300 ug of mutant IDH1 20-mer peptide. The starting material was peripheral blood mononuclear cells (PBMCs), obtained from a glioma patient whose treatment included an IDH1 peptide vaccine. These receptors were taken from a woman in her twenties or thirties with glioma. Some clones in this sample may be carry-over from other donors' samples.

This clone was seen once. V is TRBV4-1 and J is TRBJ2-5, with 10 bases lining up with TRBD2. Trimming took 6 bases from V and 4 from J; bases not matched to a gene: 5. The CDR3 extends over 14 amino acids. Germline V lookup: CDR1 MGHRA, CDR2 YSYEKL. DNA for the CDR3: TGCGCCAGCAGTCCAGCGGGAGGGGGAGAGACCCAGTACTTC. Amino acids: CASSPAGGGETQYF.

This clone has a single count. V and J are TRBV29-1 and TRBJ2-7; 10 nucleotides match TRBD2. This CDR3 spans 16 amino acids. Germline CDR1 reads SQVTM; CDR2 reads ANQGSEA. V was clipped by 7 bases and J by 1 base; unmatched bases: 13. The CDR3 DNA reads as TGCAGCGCCTCCATGGGAACTAGCGGGACTTCCTACGAGCAGTACTTC. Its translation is CSASMGTSGTSYEQYF.

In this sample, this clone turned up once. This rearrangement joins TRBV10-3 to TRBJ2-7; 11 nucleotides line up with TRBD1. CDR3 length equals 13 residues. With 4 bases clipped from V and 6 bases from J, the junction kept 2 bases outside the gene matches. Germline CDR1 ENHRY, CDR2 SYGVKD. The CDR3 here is CAISGTGGGEQYF. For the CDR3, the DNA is TGTGCCATCAGTGGGACAGGGGGCGGCGAGCAGTACTTC.

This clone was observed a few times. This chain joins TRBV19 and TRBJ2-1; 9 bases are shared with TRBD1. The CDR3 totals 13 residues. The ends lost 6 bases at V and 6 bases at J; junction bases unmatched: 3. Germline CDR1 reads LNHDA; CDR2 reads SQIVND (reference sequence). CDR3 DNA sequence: TGTGCCAGTAGCGGGACAGGGTCCAATGAGCAGTTCTTC. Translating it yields CASSGTGSNEQFF.

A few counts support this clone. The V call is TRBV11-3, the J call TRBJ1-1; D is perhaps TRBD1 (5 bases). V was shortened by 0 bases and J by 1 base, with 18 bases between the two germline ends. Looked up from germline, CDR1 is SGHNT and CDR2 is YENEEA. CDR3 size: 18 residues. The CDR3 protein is CASSLDGDFLQGNTEAFF. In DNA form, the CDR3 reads TGTGCCAGCAGCTTAGATGGAGACTTCCTTCAGGGGAACACTGAAGCTTTCTTT.

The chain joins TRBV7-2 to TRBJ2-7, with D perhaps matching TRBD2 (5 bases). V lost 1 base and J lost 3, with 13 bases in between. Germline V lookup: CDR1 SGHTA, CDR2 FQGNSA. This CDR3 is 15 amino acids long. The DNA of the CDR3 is TGTGCCAGCAGCTTAGGTGGCGGGCCAATCTACGAGCAGTACTTC. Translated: CASSLGGGPIYEQYF.

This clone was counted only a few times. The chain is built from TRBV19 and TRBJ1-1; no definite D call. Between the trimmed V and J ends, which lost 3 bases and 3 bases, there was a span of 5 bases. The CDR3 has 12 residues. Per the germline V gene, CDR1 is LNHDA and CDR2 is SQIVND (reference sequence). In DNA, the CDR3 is TGTGCCAGTAGTATCCAAGACACTGAAGCTTTCTTT. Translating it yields CASSIQDTEAFF.

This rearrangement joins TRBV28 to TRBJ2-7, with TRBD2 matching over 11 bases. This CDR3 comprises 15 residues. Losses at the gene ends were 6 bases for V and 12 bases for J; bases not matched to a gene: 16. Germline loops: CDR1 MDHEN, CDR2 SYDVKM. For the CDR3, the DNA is TGTGCCAGCAGACCTGGGACTAGCGGCCCCCGGTTGTGGTACTTC. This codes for CASRPGTSGPRLWYF.

The CDR3 region is CASSPPGEAEAFF. The CDR3 nucleotides are TGTGCCAGCTCACCACCAGGTGAAGCTGAAGCTTTCTTT. The V gene is TRBV18, the J gene TRBJ1-1; D ambiguous. V was trimmed by 0 bases and J by 6 bases, leaving 8 bases between them. The CDR3 runs 13 residues. Germline CDR1 KGHSH, CDR2 LQKENI.

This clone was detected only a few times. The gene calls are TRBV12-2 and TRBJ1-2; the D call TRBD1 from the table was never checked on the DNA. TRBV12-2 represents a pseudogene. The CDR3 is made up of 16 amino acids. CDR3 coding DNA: TGTGCAAGTCGCTCTCTACGGACAGGGGCGGACTATGGCTACACCTTC. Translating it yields CASRSLRTGADYGYTF.

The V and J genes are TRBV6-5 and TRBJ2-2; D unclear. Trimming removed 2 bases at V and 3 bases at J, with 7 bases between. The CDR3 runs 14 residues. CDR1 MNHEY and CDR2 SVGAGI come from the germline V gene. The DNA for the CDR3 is TGTGCCAGCAGTTACGTCACTCACACCGGGGAGCTGTTTTTT. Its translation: CASSYVTHTGELFF.

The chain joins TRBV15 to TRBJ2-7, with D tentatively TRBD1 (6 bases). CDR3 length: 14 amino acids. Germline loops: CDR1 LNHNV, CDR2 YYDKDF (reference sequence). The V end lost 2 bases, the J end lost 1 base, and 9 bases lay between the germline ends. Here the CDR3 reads CATSRPGQSYEQYF. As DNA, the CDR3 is TGTGCCACCAGCAGACCCGGACAGTCCTACGAGCAGTACTTC.

The CDR3 DNA reads as TGTGCCAGTAGTATAGAGGGGTGGGGACCGAACACTGAAGCTTTCTTT. Translation: CASSIEGWGPNTEAFF. J is TRBJ1-1 and V is TRBV19, with D possibly being TRBD1 (5 bases). The germline CDR1 and CDR2 sequences are LNHDA and SQIVND (reference sequence). The CDR3 has 16 residues. The ends were cut back, 0 bases at V and 1 base at J, with 12 bases in the middle.

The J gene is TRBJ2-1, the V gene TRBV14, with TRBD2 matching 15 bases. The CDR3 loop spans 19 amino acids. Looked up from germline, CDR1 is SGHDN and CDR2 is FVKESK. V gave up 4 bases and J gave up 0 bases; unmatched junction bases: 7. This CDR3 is CASSPRTSGRAPSYNEQFF. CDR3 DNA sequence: TGTGCCAGCAGCCCGAGGACTAGCGGGAGGGCCCCCTCCTACAATGAGCAGTTCTTC.

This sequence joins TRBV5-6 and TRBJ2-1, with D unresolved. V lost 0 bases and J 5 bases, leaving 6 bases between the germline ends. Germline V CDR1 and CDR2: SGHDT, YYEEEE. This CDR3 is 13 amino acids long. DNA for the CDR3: TGTGCCAGCAGCTTGGGGCTCAACAATGAGCAGTTCTTC. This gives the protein CASSLGLNNEQFF. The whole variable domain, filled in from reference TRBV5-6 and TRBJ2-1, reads DAGVTQSPTHLIKTRGQQVTLRCSPKSGHDTVSWYQQALGQGPQFIFQYYEEEERQRGNFPDRFSGHQFPNYSSELNVNALLLGDSALYLCASSLGLNNEQFFGPGTRLTVL.

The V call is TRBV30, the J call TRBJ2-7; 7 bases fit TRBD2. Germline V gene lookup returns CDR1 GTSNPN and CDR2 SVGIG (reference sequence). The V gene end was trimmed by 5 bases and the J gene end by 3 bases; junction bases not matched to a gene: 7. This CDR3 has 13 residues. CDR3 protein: CAWGAGNGYEQYF. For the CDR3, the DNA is TGTGCCTGGGGAGCGGGGAACGGCTACGAGCAGTACTTC.

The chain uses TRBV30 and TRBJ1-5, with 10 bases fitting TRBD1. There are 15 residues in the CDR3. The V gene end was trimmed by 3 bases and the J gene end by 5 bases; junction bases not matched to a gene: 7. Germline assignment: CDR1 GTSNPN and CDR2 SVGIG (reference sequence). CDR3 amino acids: CAWSPDRGRYQPQHF. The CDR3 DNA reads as TGTGCCTGGAGCCCCGACAGGGGGCGATATCAGCCCCAGCATTTT.

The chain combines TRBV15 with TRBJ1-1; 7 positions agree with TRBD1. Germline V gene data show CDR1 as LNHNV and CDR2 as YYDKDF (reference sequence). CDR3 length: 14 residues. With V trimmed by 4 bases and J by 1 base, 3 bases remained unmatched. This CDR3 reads CATSNRQGNTEAFF. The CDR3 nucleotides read TGTGCCACCAGCAATAGACAGGGGAACACTGAAGCTTTCTTT.

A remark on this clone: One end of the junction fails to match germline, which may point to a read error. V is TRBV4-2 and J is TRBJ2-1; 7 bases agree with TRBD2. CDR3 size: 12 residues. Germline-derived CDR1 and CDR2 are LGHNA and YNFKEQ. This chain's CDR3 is CASSHDGLDEVF. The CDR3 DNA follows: TGTGCCAGCAGCCACGACGGACTAGATGAGGTCTTC.

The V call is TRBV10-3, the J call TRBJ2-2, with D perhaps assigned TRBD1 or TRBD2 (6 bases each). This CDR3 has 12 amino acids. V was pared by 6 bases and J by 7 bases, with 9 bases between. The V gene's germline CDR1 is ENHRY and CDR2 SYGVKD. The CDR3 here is CAIRGGGGELFF. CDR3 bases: TGTGCCATCAGAGGGGGAGGCGGGGAGCTGTTTTTT.

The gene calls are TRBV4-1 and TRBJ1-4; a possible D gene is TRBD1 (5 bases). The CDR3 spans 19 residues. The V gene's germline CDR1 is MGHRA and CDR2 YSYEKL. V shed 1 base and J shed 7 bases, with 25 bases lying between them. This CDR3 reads CASSQALLLGRPLGEKLFF. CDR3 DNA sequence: TGCGCCAGCAGCCAAGCGCTCCTCCTGGGACGGCCCTTAGGTGAAAAACTGTTTTTT.

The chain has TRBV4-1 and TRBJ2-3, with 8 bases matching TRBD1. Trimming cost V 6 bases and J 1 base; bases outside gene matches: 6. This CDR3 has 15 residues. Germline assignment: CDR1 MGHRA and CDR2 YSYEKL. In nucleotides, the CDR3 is TGCGCCAGCAGTCCGCCGGGACAGGGCACAGATACGCAGTATTTT. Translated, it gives CASSPPGQGTDTQYF.

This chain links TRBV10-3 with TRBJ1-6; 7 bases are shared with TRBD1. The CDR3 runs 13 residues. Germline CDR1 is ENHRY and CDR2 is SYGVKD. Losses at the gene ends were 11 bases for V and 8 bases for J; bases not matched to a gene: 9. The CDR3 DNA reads TGTGCCTCCGAGGACAGGCCGGATTCACCCCTCCACTTT. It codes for CASEDRPDSPLHF.

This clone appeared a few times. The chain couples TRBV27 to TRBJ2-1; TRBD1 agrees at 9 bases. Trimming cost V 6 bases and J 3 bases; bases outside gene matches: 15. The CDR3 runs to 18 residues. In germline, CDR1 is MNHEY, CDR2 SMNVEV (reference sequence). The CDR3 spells CASSLKSRDRVIYNEQFF. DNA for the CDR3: TGTGCCAGCAGCCTAAAAAGTAGGGACAGGGTGATCTACAATGAGCAGTTCTTC.

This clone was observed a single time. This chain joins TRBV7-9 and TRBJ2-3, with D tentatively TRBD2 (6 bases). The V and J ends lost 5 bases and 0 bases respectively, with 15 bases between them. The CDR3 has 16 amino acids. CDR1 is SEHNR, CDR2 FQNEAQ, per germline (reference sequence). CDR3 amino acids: CASSPTAGPSTDTQYF. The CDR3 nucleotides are TGTGCCAGCAGCCCCACGGCGGGACCTAGCACAGATACGCAGTATTTT.